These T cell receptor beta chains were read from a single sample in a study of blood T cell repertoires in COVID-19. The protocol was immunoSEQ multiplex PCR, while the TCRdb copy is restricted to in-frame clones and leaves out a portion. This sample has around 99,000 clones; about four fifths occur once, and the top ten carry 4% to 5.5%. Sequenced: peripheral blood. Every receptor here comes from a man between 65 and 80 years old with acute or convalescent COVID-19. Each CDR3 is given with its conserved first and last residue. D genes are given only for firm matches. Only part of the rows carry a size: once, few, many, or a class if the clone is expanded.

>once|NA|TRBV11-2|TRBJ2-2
TGTGCCAGCAGCCAGGACAAGGCCACCGGGGAGCTGTTTTTT
CASSQDKATGELFF
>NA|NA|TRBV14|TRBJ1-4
TGTGCCAGCAGCCAAGATTTCGGGAAGCTGTTTTTT
CASSQDFGKLFF
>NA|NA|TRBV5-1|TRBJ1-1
TGCGCCAGCAGCTTTGATCAGGAAACTGAAGCTTTCTTT
CASSFDQETEAFF
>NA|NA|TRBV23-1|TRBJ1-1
TGCGCCAGCAGTCCGACTCCGGGACAACTTTTTAACACTGAAGCTTTCTTT
CASSPTPGQLFNTEAFF
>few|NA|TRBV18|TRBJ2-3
TGTGCCAGCTCACCGGTTCGGGGAAATACGCAGTATTTT
CASSPVRGNTQYF
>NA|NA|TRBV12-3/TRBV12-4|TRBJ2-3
TGTGCCAGCAGCCGGAGTACAGATACGCAGTATTTT
CASSRSTDTQYF
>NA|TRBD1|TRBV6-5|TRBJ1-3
TGTGCCAGCAGTTACGGTGGGACAGGGCTGGGAAACACCATATATTTT
CASSYGGTGLGNTIYF
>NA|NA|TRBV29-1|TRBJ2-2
TGCAGCGCTAAGAACACCGGGGAGCTGTTTTTT
CSAKNTGELFF
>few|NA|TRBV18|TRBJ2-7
TGTGCCAGCTCTAGACCCGGGAACCCGTACGAGCAGTACTTC
CASSRPGNPYEQYF
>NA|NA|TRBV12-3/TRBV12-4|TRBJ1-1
TGTGCCAGCAGTTTGTCAGAGAGGACTGAAGCTTTCTTT
CASSLSERTEAFF
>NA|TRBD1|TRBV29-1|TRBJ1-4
TGCAGCGTCGGGACAGGGGAAAAACTGTTTTTT
CSVGTGEKLFF
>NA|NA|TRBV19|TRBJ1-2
TGTGCCAGTAGTATGGCAGGCTATGGCTACACCTTC
CASSMAGYGYTF
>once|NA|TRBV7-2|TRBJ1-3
TGTGCCAGCAGCTTCGGACAGACCTTCTCTGGAAACACCATATATTTT
CASSFGQTFSGNTIYF
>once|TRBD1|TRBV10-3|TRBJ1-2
TGTGCCACCACCGGGACAGGGAGCGATGGCTACACCTTC
CATTGTGSDGYTF
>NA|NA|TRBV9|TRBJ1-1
TGTGCCAGCAGCGCCTCTAGACGGGAAAACACTGAAGCTTTCTTT
CASSASRRENTEAFF
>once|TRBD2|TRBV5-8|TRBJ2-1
TGTGCCAGCAGCTTGGCCGGACTAGCGGGGGGAAGCTCCTACAATGAGCAGTTCTTC
CASSLAGLAGGSSYNEQFF
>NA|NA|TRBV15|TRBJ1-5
TGTGCCACCAGCAGGTCCGTTCGGGAGGATCAGCCCCAGCATTTT
CATSRSVREDQPQHF
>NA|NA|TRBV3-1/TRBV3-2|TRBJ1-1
TGTGCCAGCAGCCCGGGGATCGGGAACACTGAAGCTTTCTTT
CASSPGIGNTEAFF
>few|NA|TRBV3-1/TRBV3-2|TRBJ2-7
TGTGCCAGCAGCCAGCAGGATCTTTCCTACGAGCAGTACTTC
CASSQQDLSYEQYF
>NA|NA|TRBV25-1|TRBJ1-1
TGTGCCAGCAAGGGGGATACCCTGAACACTGAAGCTTTCTTT
CASKGDTLNTEAFF
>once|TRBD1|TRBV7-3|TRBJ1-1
TGTGCCAGCAGCTTGACAGGGCCGAGGATTAACACTGAAGCTTTCTTT
CASSLTGPRINTEAFF
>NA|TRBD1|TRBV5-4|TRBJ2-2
TGTGCCAGCAGCCCAGTAAACAGGGGGCGGACGAACACCGGGGAGCTGTTTTTT
CASSPVNRGRTNTGELFF
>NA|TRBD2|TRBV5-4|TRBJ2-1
TGTGCCAGCAGCTATAGCGGGGGGGCCAGCAATGAGCAGTTCTTC
CASSYSGGASNEQFF
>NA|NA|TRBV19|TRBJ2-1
TGTGCCAGTAATCGCGGTAACAATGAGCAGTTCTTC
CASNRGNNEQFF
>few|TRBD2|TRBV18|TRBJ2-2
TGTGCCAGCTCACCCGTGGCGGGGGAGAACACCGGGGAGCTGTTTTTT
CASSPVAGENTGELFF
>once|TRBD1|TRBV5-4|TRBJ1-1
TGTGCCAGCAGCCCGGGACAGGGTGGGAACACTGAAGCTTTCTTT
CASSPGQGGNTEAFF
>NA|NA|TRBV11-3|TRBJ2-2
TGTGCCAGCAGCTACCGTTCGACTAGTCCCGGGGAGCTGTTTTTT
CASSYRSTSPGELFF
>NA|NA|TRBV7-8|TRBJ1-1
TGTGCCAGCAGCTCCGGGACATTGAACACTGAAGCTTTCTTT
CASSSGTLNTEAFF
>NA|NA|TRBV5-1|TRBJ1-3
TGCGCCAGCAGCTTGGTCCCCTCGACATATAGCTCTGGAAACACCATATATTTT
CASSLVPSTYSSGNTIYF
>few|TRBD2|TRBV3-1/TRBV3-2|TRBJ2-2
TGTGCCAGCAGCCAAAAAGCGGGGGGGCCGCTGGCGAACACCGGGGAGCTGTTTTTT
CASSQKAGGPLANTGELFF
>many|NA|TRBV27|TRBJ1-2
TGTGCCAGCAGTTTCTCAGGGGAGAAATATGGCTACACCTTC
CASSFSGEKYGYTF
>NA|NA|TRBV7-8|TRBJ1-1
TGTGCCAGCAGCGTAGCTGGACAGTCGGGCACTGAAGCTTTCTTT
CASSVAGQSGTEAFF
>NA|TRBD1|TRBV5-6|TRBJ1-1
TGTGCCAGCAGCTGGGGGACAGTTGAAGCTTTCTTT
CASSWGTVEAFF
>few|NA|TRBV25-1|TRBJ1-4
TGTGCCAGCCGGCAGGGATGGAAGGAAAAACTGTTTTTT
CASRQGWKEKLFF
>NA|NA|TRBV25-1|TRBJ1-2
TGTGCCAGCAGTCGGGACTTCGGGGGCTACACCTTC
CASSRDFGGYTF
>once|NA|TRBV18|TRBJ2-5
TGTGCCAGCTCACCAGGGGCACAAGAGACCCAGTACTTC
CASSPGAQETQYF
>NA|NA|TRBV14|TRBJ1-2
TGTGCCAGCAGCCACGTCAGGGGCGTAGGTGGCTACACCTTC
CASSHVRGVGGYTF
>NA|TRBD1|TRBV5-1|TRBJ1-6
TGCGCCAGCAGCTTGTCCGGGACAGGGGACTCACCCCTCCACTTT
CASSLSGTGDSPLHF
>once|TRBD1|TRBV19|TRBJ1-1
TGTGCCAGTAGTACGCTTCTATTCGACAGGGGGAACACTGAAGCTTTCTTT
CASSTLLFDRGNTEAFF
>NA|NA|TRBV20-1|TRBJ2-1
TGCAGTGCCCGTCGGTACAATGAGCAGTTCTTC
CSARRYNEQFF
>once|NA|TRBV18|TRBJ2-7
TGTGCCAGCTCACCTACCAGGGCCTCTTACTCCTACGAGCAGTACTTC
CASSPTRASYSYEQYF
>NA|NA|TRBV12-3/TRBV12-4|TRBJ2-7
TGTGCCAGCAGGGAGGACCTCTACGAGCAGTACTTC
CASREDLYEQYF
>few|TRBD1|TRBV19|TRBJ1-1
TGTGCCAGTAGTATAAGGACAGGGGGCACTGAAGCTTTCTTT
CASSIRTGGTEAFF
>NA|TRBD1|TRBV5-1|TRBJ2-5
TGCGCCAGCAGCACACAGGGGGAAGAGACCCAGTACTTC
CASSTQGEETQYF
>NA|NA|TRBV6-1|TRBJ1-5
TGTGCCAGCAGTGAGGGCTCGTTTCCCCGGGCCGGGATCTTTCAGCATTTT
CASSEGSFPRAGIFQHF
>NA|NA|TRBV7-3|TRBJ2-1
TGTGCCAGCAGCTTAATGGGGACAAACAATGAGCAGTTCTTC
CASSLMGTNNEQFF
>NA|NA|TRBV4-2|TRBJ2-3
TGTGCCAGCAGAGGGGGGGATTTTAGCACAGATACGCAGTATTTT
CASRGGDFSTDTQYF
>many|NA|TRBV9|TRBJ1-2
TGTGCCAGCAGCGGGCGGACAGATACCCCCGGCTATGGCTACACCTTC
CASSGRTDTPGYGYTF
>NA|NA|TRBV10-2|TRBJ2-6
TGCGCCAGCAGTTTTGCGACAGGCCCATCTGGGGCCAACGTCCTGACTTTC
CASSFATGPSGANVLTF
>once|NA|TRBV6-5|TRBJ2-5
TGTGCCAGCAGCCGACAGACGCTCCAAGAGACCCAGTACTTC
CASSRQTLQETQYF
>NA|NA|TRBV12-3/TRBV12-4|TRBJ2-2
TGTGCCAGCAGCCCAGGGACCGGGGAGCTGTTTTTT
CASSPGTGELFF
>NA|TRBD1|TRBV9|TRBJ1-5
TGTGCCAGCAGCACGACAGGGGGCGGTCAGCCCCAGCATTTT
CASSTTGGGQPQHF
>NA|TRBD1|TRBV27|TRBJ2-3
TGTGCCAGCAGCGACAGGGGGGCAGATACGCAGTATTTT
CASSDRGADTQYF
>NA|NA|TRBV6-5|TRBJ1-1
TGTGCCAGCAGACAGGGTAACACTGAAGCTTTCTTT
CASRQGNTEAFF
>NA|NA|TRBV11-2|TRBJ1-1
TGTGCCAGCAGCTTACACCCCGGCGGAGTGAAAGTAGGCACTGAAGCTTTCTTT
CASSLHPGGVKVGTEAFF
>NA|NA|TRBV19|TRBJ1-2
TGTGCCAGTACACTCATCAGTGAGGGTAACTATGGCTACACCTTC
CASTLISEGNYGYTF
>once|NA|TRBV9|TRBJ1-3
TGTGCCAGCAGCAGACAGAGCTCTGGAAACACCATATATTTT
CASSRQSSGNTIYF
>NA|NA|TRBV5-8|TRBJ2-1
TGTGCCAGCACCGTTGCAGGCACCTTGGACAATGAGCAGTTCTTC
CASTVAGTLDNEQFF
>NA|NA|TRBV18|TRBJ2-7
TGTGCCAGCTCACCTACGGGGTACGAGCAGTACTTC
CASSPTGYEQYF